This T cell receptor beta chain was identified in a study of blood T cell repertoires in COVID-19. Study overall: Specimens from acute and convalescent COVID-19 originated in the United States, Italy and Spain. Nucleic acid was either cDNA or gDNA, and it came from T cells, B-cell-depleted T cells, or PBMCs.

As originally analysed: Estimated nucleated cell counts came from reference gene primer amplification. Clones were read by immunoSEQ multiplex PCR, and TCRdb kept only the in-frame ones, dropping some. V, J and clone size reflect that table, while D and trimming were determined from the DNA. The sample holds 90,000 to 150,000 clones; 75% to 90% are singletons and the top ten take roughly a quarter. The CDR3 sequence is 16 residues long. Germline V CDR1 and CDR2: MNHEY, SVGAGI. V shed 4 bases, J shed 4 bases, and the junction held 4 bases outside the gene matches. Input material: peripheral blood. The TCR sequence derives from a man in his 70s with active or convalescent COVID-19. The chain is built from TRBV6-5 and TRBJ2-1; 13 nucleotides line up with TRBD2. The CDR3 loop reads CASSLKGLAGYNEQFF. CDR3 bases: TGTGCCAGCAGTTTAAAGGGACTAGCGGGATACAATGAGCAGTTCTTC.